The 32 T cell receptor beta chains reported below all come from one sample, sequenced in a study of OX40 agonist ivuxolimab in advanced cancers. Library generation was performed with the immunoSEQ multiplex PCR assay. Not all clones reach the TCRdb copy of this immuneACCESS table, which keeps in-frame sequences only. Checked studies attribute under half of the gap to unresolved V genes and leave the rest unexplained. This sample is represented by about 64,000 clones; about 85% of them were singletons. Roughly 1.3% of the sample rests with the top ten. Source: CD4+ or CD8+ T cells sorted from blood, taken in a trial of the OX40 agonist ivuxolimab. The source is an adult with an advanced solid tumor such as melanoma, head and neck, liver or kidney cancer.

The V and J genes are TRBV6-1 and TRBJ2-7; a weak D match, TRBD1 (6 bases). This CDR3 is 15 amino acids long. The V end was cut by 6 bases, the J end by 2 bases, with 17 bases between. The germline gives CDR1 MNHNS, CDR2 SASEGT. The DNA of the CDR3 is TGTGCCAGCAGCCCCACGACAGGACTGACCTACGAGCAGTACTTC. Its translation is CASSPTTGLTYEQYF.

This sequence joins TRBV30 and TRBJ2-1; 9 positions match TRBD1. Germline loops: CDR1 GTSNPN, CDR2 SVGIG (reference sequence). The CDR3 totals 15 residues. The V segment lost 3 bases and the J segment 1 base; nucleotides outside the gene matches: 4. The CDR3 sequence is CAWSRTGDSYNEQFF. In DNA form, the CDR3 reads TGTGCCTGGAGCCGGACAGGGGATTCCTACAATGAGCAGTTCTTC.

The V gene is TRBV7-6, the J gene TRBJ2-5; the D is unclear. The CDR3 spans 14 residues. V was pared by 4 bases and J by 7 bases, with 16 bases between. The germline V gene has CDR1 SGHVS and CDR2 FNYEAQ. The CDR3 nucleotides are TGTGCCAGCAGCTCTGACACGATGTTGGCGACCCAGTACTTC. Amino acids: CASSSDTMLATQYF.

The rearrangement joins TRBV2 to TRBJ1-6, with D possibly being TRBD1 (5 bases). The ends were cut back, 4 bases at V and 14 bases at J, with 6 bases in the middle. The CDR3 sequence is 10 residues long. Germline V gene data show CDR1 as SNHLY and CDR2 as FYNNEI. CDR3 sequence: CASSVGALHF. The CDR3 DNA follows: TGTGCCAGCAGTGTGGGGGCCCTCCACTTT. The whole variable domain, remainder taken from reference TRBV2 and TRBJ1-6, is EPEVTQTPSHQVTQMGQEVILRCVPISNHLYFYWYRQILGQKVEFLVSFYNNEISEKSEIFDDQFSVERPDGSNFTLKIRSTKLEDSAMYFCASSVGALHFGNGTRLTVT.

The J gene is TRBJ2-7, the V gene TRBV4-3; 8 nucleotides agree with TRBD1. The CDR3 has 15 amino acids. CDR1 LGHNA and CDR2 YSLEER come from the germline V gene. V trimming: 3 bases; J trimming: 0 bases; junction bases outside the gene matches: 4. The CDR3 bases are TGCGCCAGCAGCCAGGGGACAGGCTTCTCCTACGAGCAGTACTTC. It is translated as CASSQGTGFSYEQYF.

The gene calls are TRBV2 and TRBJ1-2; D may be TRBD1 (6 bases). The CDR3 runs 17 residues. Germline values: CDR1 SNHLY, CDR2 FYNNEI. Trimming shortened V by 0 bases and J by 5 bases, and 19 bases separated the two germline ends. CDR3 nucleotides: TGTGCCAGCAGTGAAGCTTCATACAGGGCTGGAAGGTATGGCTACACCTTC. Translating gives CASSEASYRAGRYGYTF.

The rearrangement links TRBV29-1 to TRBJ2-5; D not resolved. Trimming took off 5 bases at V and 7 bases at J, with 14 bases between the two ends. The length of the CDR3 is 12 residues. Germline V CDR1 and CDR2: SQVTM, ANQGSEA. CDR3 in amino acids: CSVQGWRGTQYF. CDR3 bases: TGCAGCGTTCAAGGGTGGCGAGGGACCCAGTACTTC.

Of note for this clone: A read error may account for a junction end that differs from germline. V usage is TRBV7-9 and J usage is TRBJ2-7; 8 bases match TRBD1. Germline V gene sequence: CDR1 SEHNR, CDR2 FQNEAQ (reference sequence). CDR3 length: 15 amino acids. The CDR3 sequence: CASTLTGTGVYEQYF. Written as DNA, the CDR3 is TGTGCCAGCACCTTAACAGGGACAGGAGTCTACGAGCAGTACTTC.

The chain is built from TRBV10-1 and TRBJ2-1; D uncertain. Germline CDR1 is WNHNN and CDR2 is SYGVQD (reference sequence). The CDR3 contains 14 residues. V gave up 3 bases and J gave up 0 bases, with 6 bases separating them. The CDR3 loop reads CASSDTDSYNEQFF. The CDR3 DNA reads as TGCGCCAGCAGTGATACCGACTCCTACAATGAGCAGTTCTTC.

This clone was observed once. The CDR3 DNA reads TGTGCCAGCAGCCAATGGGAGGTTCAGGGGCCCAACACCGGGGAGCTGTTTTTT. It translates to CASSQWEVQGPNTGELFF. The V and J genes are TRBV14 and TRBJ2-2; D tentatively reads TRBD1 or TRBD2 (6 bases each). CDR1 SGHDN and CDR2 FVKESK come from the germline V gene. Trimming removed 2 bases at V and 2 bases at J, with 18 bases between. The CDR3 spans 18 residues.

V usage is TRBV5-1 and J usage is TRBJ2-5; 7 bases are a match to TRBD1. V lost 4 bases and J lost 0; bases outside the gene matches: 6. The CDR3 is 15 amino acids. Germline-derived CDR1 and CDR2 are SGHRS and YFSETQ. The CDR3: CASSPGGRYQETQYF. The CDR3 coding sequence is TGCGCCAGCAGCCCAGGGGGTCGGTACCAAGAGACCCAGTACTTC.

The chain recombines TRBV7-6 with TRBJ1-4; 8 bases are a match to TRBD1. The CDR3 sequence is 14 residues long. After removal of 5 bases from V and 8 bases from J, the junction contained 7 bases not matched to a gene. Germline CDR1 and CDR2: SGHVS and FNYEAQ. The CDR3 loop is CASSPNRGNEKLFF. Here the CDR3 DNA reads TGTGCCAGCAGCCCTAACAGGGGGAACGAAAAACTGTTTTTT.

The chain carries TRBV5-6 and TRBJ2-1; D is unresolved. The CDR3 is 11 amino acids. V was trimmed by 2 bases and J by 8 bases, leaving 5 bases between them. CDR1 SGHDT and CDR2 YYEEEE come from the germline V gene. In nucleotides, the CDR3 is TGTGCCAGCAGCTTTAGGTATGAGCAGTTCTTC. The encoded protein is CASSFRYEQFF.

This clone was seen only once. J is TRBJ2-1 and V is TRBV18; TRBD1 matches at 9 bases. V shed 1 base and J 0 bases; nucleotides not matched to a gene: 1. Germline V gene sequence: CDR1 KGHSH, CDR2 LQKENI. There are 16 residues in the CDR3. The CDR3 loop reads CASSPLTGGSYNEQFF. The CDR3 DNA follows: TGTGCCAGCTCACCACTGACAGGGGGCTCCTACAATGAGCAGTTCTTC.

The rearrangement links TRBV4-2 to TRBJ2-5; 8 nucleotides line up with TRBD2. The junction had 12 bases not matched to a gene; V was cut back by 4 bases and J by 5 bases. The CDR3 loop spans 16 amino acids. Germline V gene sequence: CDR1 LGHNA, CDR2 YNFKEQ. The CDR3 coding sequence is TGTGCCAGCAGCCGACAGACTAGCGAGACGGGCGAGACCCAGTACTTC. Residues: CASSRQTSETGETQYF.

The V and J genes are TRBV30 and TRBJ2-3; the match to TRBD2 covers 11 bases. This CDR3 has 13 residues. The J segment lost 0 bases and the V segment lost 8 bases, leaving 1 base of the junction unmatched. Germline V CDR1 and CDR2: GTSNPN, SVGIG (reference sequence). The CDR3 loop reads CAGTSGSTDTQYF. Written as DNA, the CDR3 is TGTGCCGGGACTAGCGGTAGCACAGATACGCAGTATTTT.

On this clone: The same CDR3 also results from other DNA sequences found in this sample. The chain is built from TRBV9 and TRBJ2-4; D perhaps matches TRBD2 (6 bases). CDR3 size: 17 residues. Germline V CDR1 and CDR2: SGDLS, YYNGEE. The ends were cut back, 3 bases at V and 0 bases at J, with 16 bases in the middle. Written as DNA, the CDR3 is TGTGCCAGCAGCGCAGGAGTTCCGGGGGTAGCCAAAAACATTCAGTACTTC. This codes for CASSAGVPGVAKNIQYF.

The CDR3 region is CSVEENPSGETQYF. In DNA, the CDR3 is TGCAGCGTTGAAGAGAACCCTAGTGGAGAGACCCAGTACTTC. This rearrangement joins TRBV29-1 to TRBJ2-5; D unresolved. The CDR3 length is 14 residues. Germline values: CDR1 SQVTM, CDR2 ANQGSEA. Trimming took off 0 bases at V and 4 bases at J, with 12 bases between the two ends.

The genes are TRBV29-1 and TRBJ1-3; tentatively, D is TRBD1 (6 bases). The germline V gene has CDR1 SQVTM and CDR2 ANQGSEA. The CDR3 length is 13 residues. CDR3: CSAGATSGNTIYF. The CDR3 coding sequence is TGCAGTGCAGGGGCAACCTCTGGAAACACCATATATTTT.

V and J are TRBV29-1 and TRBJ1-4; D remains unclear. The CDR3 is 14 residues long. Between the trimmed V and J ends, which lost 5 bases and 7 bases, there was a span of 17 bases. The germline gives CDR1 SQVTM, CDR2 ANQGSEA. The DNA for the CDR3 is TGCAGCGTTCAACCCGCCGGTGGGCGTGAAAAACTGTTTTTT. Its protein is CSVQPAGGREKLFF.

The chain's CDR3 is CASNSAYSNQPQHF. The CDR3, as DNA: TGTGCCAGCAATTCAGCGTATAGCAATCAGCCCCAGCATTTT. V and J are TRBV2 and TRBJ1-5; no reliable D call. The CDR3 has 14 amino acids. Trimming shortened V by 7 bases and J by 0 bases, and 10 bases separated the two germline ends. Germline CDR1 and CDR2: SNHLY and FYNNEI.

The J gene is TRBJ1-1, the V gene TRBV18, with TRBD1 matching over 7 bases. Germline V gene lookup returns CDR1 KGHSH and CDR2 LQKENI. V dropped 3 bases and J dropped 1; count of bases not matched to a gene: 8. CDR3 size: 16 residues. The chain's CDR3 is CASSPYPGQENTEAFF. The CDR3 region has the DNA TGTGCCAGCTCACCTTATCCCGGACAGGAGAACACTGAAGCTTTCTTT.

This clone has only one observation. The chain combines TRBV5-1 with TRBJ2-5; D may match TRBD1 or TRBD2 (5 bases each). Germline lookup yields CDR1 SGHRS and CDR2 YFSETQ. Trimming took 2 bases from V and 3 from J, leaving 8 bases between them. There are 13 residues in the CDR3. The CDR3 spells CASSFRGEETQYF. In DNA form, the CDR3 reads TGCGCCAGCAGCTTCCGAGGGGAAGAGACCCAGTACTTC.

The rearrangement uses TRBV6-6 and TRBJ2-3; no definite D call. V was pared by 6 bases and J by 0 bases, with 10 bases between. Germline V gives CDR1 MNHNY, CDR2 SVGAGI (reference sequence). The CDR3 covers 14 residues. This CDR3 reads CASRVTSSTDTQYF. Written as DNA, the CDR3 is TGTGCCAGCAGGGTTACGTCTAGCACAGATACGCAGTATTTT.

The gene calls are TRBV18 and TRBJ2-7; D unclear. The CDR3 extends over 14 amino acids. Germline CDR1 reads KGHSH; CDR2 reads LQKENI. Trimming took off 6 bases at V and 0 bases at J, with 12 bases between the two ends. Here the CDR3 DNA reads TGTGCCAGCTCCTTAAGTTCCGACTCCTACGAGCAGTACTTC. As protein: CASSLSSDSYEQYF.

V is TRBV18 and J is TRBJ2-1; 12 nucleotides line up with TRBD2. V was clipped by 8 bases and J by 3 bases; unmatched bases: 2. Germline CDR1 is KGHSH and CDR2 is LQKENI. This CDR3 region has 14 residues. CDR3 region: CASALAGGYNEQFF. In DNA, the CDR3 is TGTGCCAGCGCACTAGCGGGAGGCTACAATGAGCAGTTCTTC.

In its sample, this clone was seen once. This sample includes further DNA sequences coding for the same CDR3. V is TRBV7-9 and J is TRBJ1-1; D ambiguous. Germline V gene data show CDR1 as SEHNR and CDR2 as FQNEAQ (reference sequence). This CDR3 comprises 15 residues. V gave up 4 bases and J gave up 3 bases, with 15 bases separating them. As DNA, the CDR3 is TGTGCCAGCAGCTCTTCCTCAGCCGGGTACACTGAAGCTTTCTTT. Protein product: CASSSSSAGYTEAFF.

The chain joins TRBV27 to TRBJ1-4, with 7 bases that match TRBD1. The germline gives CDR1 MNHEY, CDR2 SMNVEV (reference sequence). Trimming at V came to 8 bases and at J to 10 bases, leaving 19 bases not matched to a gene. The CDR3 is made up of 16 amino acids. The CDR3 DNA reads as TGTGCCAGCCGAGGGGCCGCCAACAGGGGTAGGGGAAAACTGTTTTTT. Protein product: CASRGAANRGRGKLFF.

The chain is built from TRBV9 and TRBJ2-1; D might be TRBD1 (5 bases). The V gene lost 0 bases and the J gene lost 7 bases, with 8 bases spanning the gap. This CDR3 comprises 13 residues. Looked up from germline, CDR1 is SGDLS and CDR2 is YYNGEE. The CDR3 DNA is TGTGCCAGCAGCGTAGCAGGGTGGAATGAGCAGTTCTTC. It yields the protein CASSVAGWNEQFF.

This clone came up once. The CDR3 nucleotides are TGTGCCAGCAGCTCCCATCGAGGGACAGGGATCTACGAGCAGTACTTC. Residues: CASSSHRGTGIYEQYF. The gene calls are TRBV7-8 and TRBJ2-7, with TRBD1 matching over 9 bases. The CDR3 totals 16 residues. Per the germline V gene, CDR1 is SGHVS and CDR2 is FQNEAQ. The J segment lost 3 bases and the V segment lost 4 bases, leaving 10 bases of the junction unmatched.

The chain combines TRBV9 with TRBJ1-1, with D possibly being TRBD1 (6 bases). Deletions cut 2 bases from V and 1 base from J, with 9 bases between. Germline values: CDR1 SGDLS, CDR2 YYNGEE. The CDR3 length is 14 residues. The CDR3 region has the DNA TGTGCCAGCAGCGTTAGGGGACAGAACACTGAAGCTTTCTTT. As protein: CASSVRGQNTEAFF.

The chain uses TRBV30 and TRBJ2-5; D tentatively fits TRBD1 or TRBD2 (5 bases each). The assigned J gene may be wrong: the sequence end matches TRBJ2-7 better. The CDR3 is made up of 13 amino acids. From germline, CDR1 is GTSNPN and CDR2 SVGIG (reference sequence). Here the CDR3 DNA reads TGTGCCTCCCGGGGCGGCGAGGGCTACGAGCAGTACTTC. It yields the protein CASRGGEGYEQYF.